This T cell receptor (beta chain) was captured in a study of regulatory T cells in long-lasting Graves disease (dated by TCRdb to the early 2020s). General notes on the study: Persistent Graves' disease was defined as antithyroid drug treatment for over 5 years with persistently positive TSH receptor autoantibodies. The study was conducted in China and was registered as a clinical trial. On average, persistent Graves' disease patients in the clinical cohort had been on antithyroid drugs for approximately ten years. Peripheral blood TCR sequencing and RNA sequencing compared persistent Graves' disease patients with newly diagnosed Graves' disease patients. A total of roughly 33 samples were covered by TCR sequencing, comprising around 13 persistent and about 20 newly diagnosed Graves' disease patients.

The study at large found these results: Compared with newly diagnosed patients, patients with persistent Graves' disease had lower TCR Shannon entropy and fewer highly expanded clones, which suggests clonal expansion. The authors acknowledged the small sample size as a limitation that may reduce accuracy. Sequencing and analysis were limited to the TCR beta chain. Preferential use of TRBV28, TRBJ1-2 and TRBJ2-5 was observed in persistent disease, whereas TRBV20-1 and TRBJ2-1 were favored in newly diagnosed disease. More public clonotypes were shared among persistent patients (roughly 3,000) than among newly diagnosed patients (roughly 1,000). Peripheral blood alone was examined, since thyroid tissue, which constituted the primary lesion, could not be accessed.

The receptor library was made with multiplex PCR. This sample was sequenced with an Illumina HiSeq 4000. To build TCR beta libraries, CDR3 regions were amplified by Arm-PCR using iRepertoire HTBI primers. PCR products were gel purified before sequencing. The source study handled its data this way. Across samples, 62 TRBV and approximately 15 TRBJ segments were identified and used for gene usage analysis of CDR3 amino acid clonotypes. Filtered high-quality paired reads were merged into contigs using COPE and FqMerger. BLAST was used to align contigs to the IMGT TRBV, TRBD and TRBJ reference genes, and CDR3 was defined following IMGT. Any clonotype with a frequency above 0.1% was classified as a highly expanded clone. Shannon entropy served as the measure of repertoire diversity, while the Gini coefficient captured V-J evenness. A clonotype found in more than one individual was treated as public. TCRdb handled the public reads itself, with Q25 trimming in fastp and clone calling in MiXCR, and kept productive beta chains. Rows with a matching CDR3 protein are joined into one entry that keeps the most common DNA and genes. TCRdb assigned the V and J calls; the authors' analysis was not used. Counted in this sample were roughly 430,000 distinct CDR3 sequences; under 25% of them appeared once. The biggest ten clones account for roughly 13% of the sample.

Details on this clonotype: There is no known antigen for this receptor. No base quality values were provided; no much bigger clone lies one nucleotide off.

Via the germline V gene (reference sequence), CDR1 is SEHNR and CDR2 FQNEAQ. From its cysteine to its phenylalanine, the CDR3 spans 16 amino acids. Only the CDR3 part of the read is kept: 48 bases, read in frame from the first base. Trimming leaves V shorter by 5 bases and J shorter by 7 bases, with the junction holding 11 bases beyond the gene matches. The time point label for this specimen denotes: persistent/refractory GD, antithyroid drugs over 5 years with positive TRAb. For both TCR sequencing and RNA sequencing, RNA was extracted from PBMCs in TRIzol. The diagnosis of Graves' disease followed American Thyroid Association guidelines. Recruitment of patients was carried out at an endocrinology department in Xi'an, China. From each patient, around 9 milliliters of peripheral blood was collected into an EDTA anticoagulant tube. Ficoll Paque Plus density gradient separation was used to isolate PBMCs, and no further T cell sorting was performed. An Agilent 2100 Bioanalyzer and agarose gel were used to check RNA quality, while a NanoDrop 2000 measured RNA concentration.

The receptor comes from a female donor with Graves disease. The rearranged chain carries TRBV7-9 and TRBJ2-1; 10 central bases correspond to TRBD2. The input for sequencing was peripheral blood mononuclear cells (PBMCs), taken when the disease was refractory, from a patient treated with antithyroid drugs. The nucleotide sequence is TGTGCCAGCAGCCCGCGACCGGGACTAGCGAGGAATGAGCAGTTCTTC. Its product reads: CASSPRPGLARNEQFF.